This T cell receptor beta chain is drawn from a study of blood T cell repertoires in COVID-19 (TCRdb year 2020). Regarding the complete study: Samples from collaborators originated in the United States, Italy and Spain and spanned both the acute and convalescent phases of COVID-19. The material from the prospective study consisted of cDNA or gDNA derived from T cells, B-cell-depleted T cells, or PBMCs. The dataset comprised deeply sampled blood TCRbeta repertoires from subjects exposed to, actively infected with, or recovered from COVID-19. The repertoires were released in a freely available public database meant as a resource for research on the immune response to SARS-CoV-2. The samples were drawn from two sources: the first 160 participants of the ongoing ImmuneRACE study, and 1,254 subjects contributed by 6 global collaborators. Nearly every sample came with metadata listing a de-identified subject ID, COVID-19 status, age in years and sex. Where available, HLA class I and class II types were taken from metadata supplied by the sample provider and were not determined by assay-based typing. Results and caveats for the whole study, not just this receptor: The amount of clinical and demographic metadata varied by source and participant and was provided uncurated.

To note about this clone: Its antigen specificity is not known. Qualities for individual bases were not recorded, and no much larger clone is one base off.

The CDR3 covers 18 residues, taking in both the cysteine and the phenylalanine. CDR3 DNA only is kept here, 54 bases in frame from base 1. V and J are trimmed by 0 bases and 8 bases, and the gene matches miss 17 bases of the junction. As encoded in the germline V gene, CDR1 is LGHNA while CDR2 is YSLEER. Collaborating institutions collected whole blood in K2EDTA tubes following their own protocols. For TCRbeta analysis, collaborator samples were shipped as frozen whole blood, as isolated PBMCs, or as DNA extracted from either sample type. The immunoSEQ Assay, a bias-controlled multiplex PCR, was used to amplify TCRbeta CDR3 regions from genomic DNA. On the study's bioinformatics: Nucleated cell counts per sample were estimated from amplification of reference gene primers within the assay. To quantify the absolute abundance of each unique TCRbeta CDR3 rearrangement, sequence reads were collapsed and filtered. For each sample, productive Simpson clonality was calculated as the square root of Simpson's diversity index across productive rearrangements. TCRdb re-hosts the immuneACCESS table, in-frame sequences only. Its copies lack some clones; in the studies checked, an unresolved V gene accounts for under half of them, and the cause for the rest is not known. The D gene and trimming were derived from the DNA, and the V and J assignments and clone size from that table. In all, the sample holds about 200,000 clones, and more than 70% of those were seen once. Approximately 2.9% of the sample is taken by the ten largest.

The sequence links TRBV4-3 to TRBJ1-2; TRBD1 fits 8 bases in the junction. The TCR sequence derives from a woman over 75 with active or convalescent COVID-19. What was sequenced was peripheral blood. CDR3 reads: CASSQDLVTGGSSRGYTF. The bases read TGCGCCAGCAGCCAAGATCTTGTTACAGGGGGATCCTCTCGAGGCTACACCTTC.